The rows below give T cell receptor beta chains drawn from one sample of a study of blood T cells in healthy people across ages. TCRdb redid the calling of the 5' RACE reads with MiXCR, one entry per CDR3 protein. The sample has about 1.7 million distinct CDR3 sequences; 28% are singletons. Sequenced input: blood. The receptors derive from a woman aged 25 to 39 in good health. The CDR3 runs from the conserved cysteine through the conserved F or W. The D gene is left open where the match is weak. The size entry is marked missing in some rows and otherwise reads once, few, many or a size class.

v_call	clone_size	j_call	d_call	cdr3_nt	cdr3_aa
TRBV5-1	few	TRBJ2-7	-	TGCGCCAGCAGTTTAGACATGAACCCCTACGAGCAGTACTTC	CASSLDMNPYEQYF
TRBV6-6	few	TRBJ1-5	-	TGTGCCAGCAGAGGGGGTCTTTCTGGAGGGGATCAGCCCCAGCATTTT	CASRGGLSGGDQPQHF
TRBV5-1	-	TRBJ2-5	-	TGCGCCAGCAGCTTGGATAGGTTTTGGGAGCCCCAGTACTTC	CASSLDRFWEPQYF
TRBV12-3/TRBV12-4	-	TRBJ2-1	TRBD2	TGTGCCAGCAGTCGGGGGGGACTAGCGGGAGTAGACAATGAGCAGTTCTTC	CASSRGGLAGVDNEQFF
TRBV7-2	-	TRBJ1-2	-	TGTGCCAGCAGCTCGGCAACCGGGACATCTTATGGCTACACCTTC	CASSSATGTSYGYTF
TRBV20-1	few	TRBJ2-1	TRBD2	TGCAGTGCGACACTCAGCGGGGGGGTTTCGGATGAGCAGTTCTTC	CSATLSGGVSDEQFF
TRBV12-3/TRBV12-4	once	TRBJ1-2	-	TGTGCCAGCAGTTTCTTGGGACGGGATGGCTACACCTTC	CASSFLGRDGYTF
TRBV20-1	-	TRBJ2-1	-	TGCAGTGCTCCGACGATTTACGCCTACAATGAGCAGTTCTTC	CSAPTIYAYNEQFF
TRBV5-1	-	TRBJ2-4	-	TGCGCCAGCAGCTTGGTAGAGGGCAAAAACATTCAGTACTTC	CASSLVEGKNIQYF
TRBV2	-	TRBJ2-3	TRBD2	TGTGCCAGCAGTGCTCAGCGGGGCCCCACAGATACGCAGTATTTT	CASSAQRGPTDTQYF
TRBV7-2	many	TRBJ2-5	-	TGTGCCAGCAGCTTCCCGACCAGCCTCCAAGAGACCCAGTACTTC	CASSFPTSLQETQYF
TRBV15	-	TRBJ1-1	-	TGTGCCACCAGCAGAGGGGCAAACACTGAAGCTTTCTTT	CATSRGANTEAFF
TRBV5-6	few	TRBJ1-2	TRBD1	TGTGCCAGCAGCTGGCGGGGGACAGAAACTAACTATGGCTACACCTTC	CASSWRGTETNYGYTF
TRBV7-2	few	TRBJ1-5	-	TGTGCCAGCAGCTTAAGTACCCAAGGCAATCAGCCCCAGCATTTT	CASSLSTQGNQPQHF
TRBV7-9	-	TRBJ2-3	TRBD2	TGTGCCAGCAGCCTTCATCCGGGACTAGCGCAGTATTTT	CASSLHPGLAQYF
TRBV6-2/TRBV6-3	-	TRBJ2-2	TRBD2	TGTGCCAGCAGAATAGCGGGAGGGCCCGGGGAGCTGTTTTTT	CASRIAGGPGELFF
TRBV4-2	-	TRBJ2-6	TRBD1	TGTGCCAGCAGCGTGACTTCACAGGGGAAATCTGGGGCCAACGTCCTGACTTTC	CASSVTSQGKSGANVLTF
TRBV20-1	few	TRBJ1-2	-	TGCAGTGCTCCCCCCCGGGCTCGAGGCGATGGCTACACCTTC	CSAPPRARGDGYTF